These 23 T cell receptor beta chains were sequenced from one sample in a study of blood T cell repertoires in COVID-19 (dated by TCRdb to 2018 to 2021). Library preparation was by the immunoSEQ multiplex PCR assay. Held by TCRdb, this immuneACCESS table contains in-frame sequences only and omits some clones. Under half of the omission traces to an unresolved V gene where checked; the cause of the rest is unknown. In all, the sample holds approximately 73,000 clones, and 80% to 90% of those were seen once. Clones ranked in the top ten supply under 10% of the sample. Sequencing was performed on peripheral blood. The receptors come from a man aged 80 or over with acute or convalescent COVID-19.

V is TRBV3-1 (or the pseudogene TRBV3-2) and J is TRBJ1-3; 8 nucleotides agree with TRBD1. Germline CDR1 and CDR2: LGHDT and YNNKEL (reference sequence). This CDR3 contains 16 residues. J gave up 2 bases and V 5 bases, and 8 bases lay outside the gene matches. CDR3 loop: CASSSGDRLTGNTIYF. The CDR3, as DNA: TGTGCCAGCAGCTCGGGGGACAGGCTCACTGGAAACACCATATATTTT.

The V call is TRBV24-1, the J call TRBJ2-1; D ambiguous. Germline-derived CDR1 and CDR2 are KGHDR and SFDVKD. V lost 6 bases and J lost 9, with 14 bases in between. The CDR3 sequence is 13 residues long. The CDR3, as DNA: TGTGCCACCAGTAGTCCGGGTTCGGGTGAGCAGTTCTTC. Encoded protein: CATSSPGSGEQFF.

About this clone itself: Other DNA sequences in the sample encode the same CDR3. The V and J genes are TRBV6-5 and TRBJ2-7, with 9 bases lining up with TRBD1. This CDR3 spans 15 amino acids. The germline V gene has CDR1 MNHEY and CDR2 SVGAGI. The V gene end was trimmed by 2 bases and the J gene end by 0 bases; junction bases not matched to a gene: 2. CDR3 protein: CASSYGTGSSYEQYF. The DNA for the CDR3 is TGTGCCAGCAGTTACGGGACAGGGTCCTCCTACGAGCAGTACTTC.

This clone was seen just once. This rearrangement joins TRBV5-1 to TRBJ2-5, with 13 bases matching TRBD2. The V gene end was trimmed by 4 bases and the J gene end by 2 bases; junction bases not matched to a gene: 2. This CDR3 contains 15 residues. Germline lookup yields CDR1 SGHRS and CDR2 YFSETQ. Here the CDR3 DNA reads TGCGCCAGCAGCCCGGGACTAGCGGGGCAAGAGACCCAGTACTTC. It specifies CASSPGLAGQETQYF. The full variable domain, in which reference TRBV5-1 and TRBJ2-5 provide the parts outside the CDR3, is KAGVTQTPRYLIKTRGQQVTLSCSPISGHRSVSWYQQTPGQGLQFLFEYFSETQRNKGNFPGRFSGRQFSNSRSEMNVSTLELGDSALYLCASSPGLAGQETQYFGPGTRLLVL.

The genes are TRBV6-5 and TRBJ1-2; 10 bases match TRBD1. Per germline, CDR1 MNHEY and CDR2 SVGAGI. This CDR3 spans 15 amino acids. V lost 5 bases, J lost 8 bases, and 11 bases stayed unmatched. CDR3 sequence: CASSTTGTGAEGYTF. DNA for the CDR3: TGTGCCAGCAGTACGACCGGGACAGGGGCGGAGGGCTACACCTTC.

The rearrangement joins TRBV6-5 to TRBJ2-3; 11 bases are shared with TRBD2. Germline assignment: CDR1 MNHEY and CDR2 SVGAGI. This CDR3 is built from 15 residues. Trimming took 6 bases from V and 2 from J; bases not matched to a gene: 4. The CDR3 nucleotides read TGTGCCAGCAGGCTAGCGGGGGGTTACACAGATACGCAGTATTTT. Its protein is CASRLAGGYTDTQYF.

The chain joins TRBV18 to TRBJ2-1, with 7 bases identical to TRBD1. This CDR3 region has 15 residues. Germline assignment: CDR1 KGHSH and CDR2 LQKENI. With 2 bases clipped from V and 5 bases from J, the junction kept 6 bases outside the gene matches. This CDR3 reads CASSPWRQGNNEQFF. The CDR3 DNA follows: TGTGCCAGCTCACCATGGAGACAGGGTAACAATGAGCAGTTCTTC.

This rearrangement joins TRBV5-1 to TRBJ2-3, with TRBD2 identical over 11 bases. This CDR3 region has 16 residues. CDR1 and CDR2 from the germline V gene are SGHRS and YFSETQ. V lost 2 bases and J lost 5; bases outside the gene matches: 7. Here the CDR3 DNA reads TGCGCCAGCAGCTTTAGCGGGGGGGCCGGTGGAGATACGCAGTATTTT. Translated, it gives CASSFSGGAGGDTQYF. The full variable domain, completed using reference TRBV5-1 and TRBJ2-3, is KAGVTQTPRYLIKTRGQQVTLSCSPISGHRSVSWYQQTPGQGLQFLFEYFSETQRNKGNFPGRFSGRQFSNSRSEMNVSTLELGDSALYLCASSFSGGAGGDTQYFGPGTRLTVL.

The V call is TRBV5-4, the J call TRBJ1-2; possible D gene TRBD1, 5 bases. Germline values: CDR1 SGHNT, CDR2 YYREEE (reference sequence). The CDR3 has 17 residues. The V end was cut by 1 base, the J end by 2 bases, with 18 bases between. The CDR3 here is CASSLLAGRTRNYGYTF. The DNA for the CDR3 is TGTGCCAGCAGCTTGCTGGCGGGGCGGACTCGGAACTATGGCTACACCTTC.

This clone has only a few counts. This chain links TRBV7-9 with TRBJ2-3, with TRBD2 matching 13 bases. The CDR3 totals 18 residues. Germline trimming cut 8 bases from V and 0 bases from J; bases unmatched to any gene: 11. Germline lookup yields CDR1 SEHNR and CDR2 FQNEAQ (reference sequence). DNA for the CDR3: TGTGCCAGCGACGCCGGGACTAGCGGGGTAGCTAGCACAGATACGCAGTATTTT. As protein: CASDAGTSGVASTDTQYF.

V and J are TRBV6-4 and TRBJ1-5; 7 nucleotides agree with TRBD1. From germline, CDR1 is MRHNA and CDR2 SNTAGT. The ends lost 9 bases at V and 8 bases at J; junction bases unmatched: 7. This CDR3 is built from 12 residues. In nucleotides, the CDR3 is TGTGCCAGGAACAGGGGTGTGAAGCCCCAGCATTTT. It codes for CARNRGVKPQHF.

The chain joins TRBV21-1 to TRBJ1-1; the table's D call of TRBD1 was not tested on the DNA. TRBV21-1 is a pseudogene. The CDR3 spans 14 residues. For the CDR3, the DNA is TGTGCCAGCAGCAAAGACAGGGTGTGGTTCGAAGCTTTCTTT. Translated: CASSKDRVWFEAFF.

The table lists this clone with a count of one. This sequence joins TRBV18 and TRBJ2-3; a possible D gene is TRBD2 (5 bases). Deletions cut 5 bases from V and 5 bases from J, with 14 bases between. CDR1 and CDR2 (germline): KGHSH, LQKENI. The CDR3 is 14 residues long. This CDR3 is CASSSDSREDTQYF. The CDR3 nucleotides are TGTGCCAGCTCATCGGACTCAAGGGAAGATACGCAGTATTTT.

In this sample, this clone turned up once. The J gene is TRBJ1-1, the V gene TRBV7-3; tentative D call: TRBD1 (5 bases). Germline CDR1 is SGHTA and CDR2 is FQGTGA. The CDR3 has 13 residues. V lost 5 bases and J 0 bases, leaving 7 bases between the germline ends. The CDR3 region is CASSTTVNTEAFF. The CDR3 DNA reads as TGTGCCAGCAGCACGACAGTGAACACTGAAGCTTTCTTT.

CDR3 amino acids: CASSSQGEKLFF. The CDR3 region has the DNA TGTGCCAGCAGCTCGCAGGGGGAAAAACTGTTTTTT. The V call is TRBV11-2, the J call TRBJ1-4; the D gene is possibly TRBD1 (6 bases). Germline CDR1 reads SGHAT; CDR2 reads FQNNGV. V lost 4 bases and J lost 8, with 8 bases in between. CDR3 length equals 12 residues.

This clone was seen a few times. The chain recombines TRBV11-1 with TRBJ2-7, with a weak D call TRBD2 (6 bases). The CDR3 sequence is 13 residues long. The V gene lost 6 bases and the J gene lost 7 bases, with 16 bases spanning the gap. Germline loops: CDR1 SGHAT, CDR2 FQDESV (reference sequence). As DNA, the CDR3 is TGTGCCAGCAGATTTATCGGAAGCGGGGAGCAGTACTTC. As protein: CASRFIGSGEQYF.

The chain has TRBV15 and TRBJ2-5, with 9 bases matching TRBD1. V lost 5 bases to trimming and J lost 4 bases; unmatched junction nucleotides: 8. CDR1 and CDR2 (germline): LNHNV, YYDKDF (reference sequence). The CDR3 is 15 amino acids. The CDR3: CATSAPQGARETQYF. The CDR3 region has the DNA TGTGCCACCAGCGCGCCACAGGGGGCGCGAGAGACCCAGTACTTC.

The table lists this clone with a few counts. This chain links TRBV6-1 with TRBJ1-5, with D unresolved. Trimming took 2 bases from V and 0 from J, leaving 8 bases between them. CDR1 and CDR2 from the germline V gene are MNHNS and SASEGT. The CDR3 runs to 15 residues. CDR3 protein: CASSENILSNQPQHF. The CDR3, as DNA: TGTGCCAGCAGTGAAAACATTCTTAGCAATCAGCCCCAGCATTTT.

The genes are TRBV27 and TRBJ1-4, with D possibly TRBD1 on 6 matching bases. This CDR3 spans 15 amino acids. The ends were cut back, 2 bases at V and 4 bases at J, with 11 bases in the middle. Germline assignment: CDR1 MNHEY and CDR2 SMNVEV (reference sequence). CDR3 bases: TGTGCCAGCAGTTTACAAGGGGGTGGTAATGAAAAACTGTTTTTT. Translation: CASSLQGGGNEKLFF.

The CDR3 DNA follows: TGTGCCAGCGGAAAGAACAGGGTAACGGATGGCTACACCTTC. Its protein product is CASGKNRVTDGYTF. The V call is TRBV6-5, the J call TRBJ1-2; D might be TRBD1 (6 bases). The CDR3 totals 14 residues. CDR1 MNHEY and CDR2 SVGAGI come from the germline V gene. V was clipped by 8 bases and J by 6 bases, with 19 bases between them.

The rearrangement uses TRBV4-1 and TRBJ2-1, with TRBD2 as a possible D gene (5 bases). Trimming left V 4 bases short and J 5 bases short, with 15 bases between. Germline V CDR1 and CDR2: MGHRA, YSYEKL. The CDR3 length is 15 residues. The CDR3 region is CASSLLGGTNNEQFF. In DNA form, the CDR3 reads TGCGCCAGCAGCCTACTTGGAGGCACCAACAATGAGCAGTTCTTC.

The genes are TRBV3-1 (or the pseudogene TRBV3-2) and TRBJ2-1; tentatively, D is TRBD1 (6 bases). With 6 bases removed from V and 8 bases from J, the gap between germline ends came to 8 bases. Germline V gene lookup returns CDR1 LGHDT and CDR2 YNNKEL (reference sequence). This CDR3 has 11 amino acids. CDR3 DNA sequence: TGTGCCAGCAGACACAGGGATGAGCAGTTCTTC. This encodes CASRHRDEQFF.

This chain uses TRBV3-1 (or the pseudogene TRBV3-2) with TRBJ2-7; 10 bases fit TRBD2. V was pared by 1 base and J by 12 bases, with 18 bases of the junction left unmatched. This CDR3 region has 17 residues. The germline V gene encodes CDR1 LGHDT and CDR2 YNNKEL (reference sequence). CDR3 DNA sequence: TGTGCCAGCAGCCAAGCGGTTTCGGGGACTAGCGTCTCCGGCGTGTACTTC. The encoded protein is CASSQAVSGTSVSGVYF.